This section outlines one T cell receptor beta chain sequence together with its context. The antigen is unknown. These data come from a study of cytomegalovirus exposure and HLA in healthy donors. Study context: Membership in the Caucasian-associated ancestry cluster was found for around four fifths of a few hundred genotyped donors.

The length of the CDR3 is 14 residues. With 6 bases clipped from V and 8 bases from J, the junction kept 10 bases outside the gene matches. CDR1 is MDHEN and CDR2 is SYDVKM in the germline V gene. Primers included in the PCR were 60 Vbeta and 13 Jbeta primers. TCRdb keeps only in-frame clones here, not all; method: immunoSEQ multiplex PCR. This sample has some 160,000 clones, with roughly 87% found just once. Points from the study as a whole: The HLA-A and HLA-B alleles of most subjects were reportedly predicted accurately from TCR beta sequences.

This receptor was obtained from a woman aged 45-60 years in good health and CMV-seronegative. V usage is TRBV28 and J usage is TRBJ1-2; 9 bases fit TRBD1. The sequenced sample consisted of PBMCs. This CDR3 reads CASSQSGTGFGYTF. The CDR3, as DNA: TGTGCCAGCAGCCAATCCGGGACAGGGTTCGGCTACACCTTC.